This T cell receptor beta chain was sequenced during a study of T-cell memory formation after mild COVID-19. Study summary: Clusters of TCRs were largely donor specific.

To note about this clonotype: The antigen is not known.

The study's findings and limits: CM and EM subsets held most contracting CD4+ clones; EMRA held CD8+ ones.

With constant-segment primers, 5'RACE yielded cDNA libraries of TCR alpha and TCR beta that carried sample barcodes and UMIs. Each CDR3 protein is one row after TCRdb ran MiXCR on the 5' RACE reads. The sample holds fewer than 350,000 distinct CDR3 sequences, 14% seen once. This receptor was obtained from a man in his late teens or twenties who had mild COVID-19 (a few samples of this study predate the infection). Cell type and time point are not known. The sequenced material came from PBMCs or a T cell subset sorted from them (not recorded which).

CDR3 nucleotide sequence: TGTGCCAGCAGCTTAGGGCAGCACCCGAACACCGGGGAGCTGTTTTTT. Its translation is CASSLGQHPNTGELFF. J is TRBJ2-2 and V is TRBV7-7; D unresolved. V lost 1 base and J lost 0, with 9 bases in between. This CDR3 is 16 amino acids long. Germline V gene sequence: CDR1 SSHAT, CDR2 FNYEAQ (reference sequence).